This TCR beta chain was found in a study of CD4+ T cells in melanoma. Using immunoSEQ multiplex PCR, the repertoire was profiled, and TCRdb retains in-frame clones only, with some absent. Altogether 11,000 or so clones are present, about 70% being singletons, with the ten largest covering approximately 10%. This clone occurred a few times. As yet, its antigen is unknown. General observations from the study: A reported correlation linked neoantigen-specific CD4+ T cells to CD8+, macrophage and B cell function.

Input material: cells from a culture (not recorded whether cultured in vitro). The clonotype originates from a human donor with melanoma.

In DNA form, the CDR3 reads TGTGCCAGCAGCTTACTAGCGGGGGGGAGTGAGCAGTTCTTC. Translated: CASSLLAGGSEQFF. V and J are TRBV7-3 and TRBJ2-1; 12 nucleotides line up with TRBD2. After removal of 2 bases from V and 9 bases from J, the junction contained 2 bases not matched to a gene. The length of the CDR3 is 14 residues. CDR1 SGHTA and CDR2 FQGTGA come from the germline V gene.